This T cell receptor beta chain comes out of a study of T cells in Graves' hyperthyroidism and ophthalmopathy. Study findings and constraints: Stable hyperthyroidism and ophthalmopathy were separated using 13 V-J signatures.

The CDR3 regions of TCR beta were amplified from RNA transcripts. TCR CDR3 regions were first amplified by RT-PCR with HTBI primers. TCRdb re-analysed the multiplex PCR reads in MiXCR, keeping a single row per CDR3 protein. The sample shows 500,000 to 750,000 distinct CDR3 sequences, approximately 15% of them seen only once. The V gene's germline CDR1 is DFQATT and CDR2 SNEGSKA (reference sequence). This CDR3 contains 14 residues. V was pared by 3 bases and J by 2 bases, with 11 bases between. This clonotype was observed at least ten times. Its antigen is unknown. The chain carries TRBV20-1 and TRBJ2-1; possible D gene TRBD2, 5 bases. The sequencing sample was made of blood. This clonotype was obtained from a woman aged 18-29 years with Graves' ophthalmopathy. Here the CDR3 reads CSASKAEPYNEQFF. The CDR3 coding sequence is TGCAGTGCTAGTAAAGCGGAACCCTACAATGAGCAGTTCTTC.